This TCR beta chain was documented in a study of T-cell reconstitution after alpha-beta-depleted transplantation in children. The study, taken as a whole, reports: Surviving recipient cells, namely T cells and thymic progenitors, were the source of high day-60 TCRbeta diversity in some patients.

Preparing the TCRbeta library involved the use of unique molecular identifiers. TCRdb redid the calling of the PCR reads with MiXCR, one entry per CDR3 protein. The table records some 350,000 distinct CDR3 sequences, about 17% of them present only once. V lost 5 bases to trimming and J lost 1 base, with 15 bases between them. This CDR3 contains 15 residues. A note on this clonotype: Its antigen is still unknown.

Material: PBMCs, mostly from graft donor cells, obtained 360 days after TCRalphabeta/CD19-depleted stem cell transplant. This TCR came from a male patient aged 2 to 9 who had a stem cell transplant for acute lymphoblastic leukemia, so the T cells may come from the graft donor. The chain employs TRBV12-3 or TRBV12-4 and TRBJ2-7; tentatively, D is TRBD1 (5 bases). The CDR3 DNA follows: TGTGCCAGCAGTGGCAGGGTTAGCCTTTCCTACGAGCAGTACTTC. Protein product: CASSGRVSLSYEQYF.